This entry concerns a single T cell receptor (beta chain). Its target is unknown. With 60 Vbeta and 13 Jbeta primers, the PCR was carried out. Some clones are missing from TCRdb's copy, which holds only in-frame ones; the method was immunoSEQ multiplex PCR. Of about 180,000 clones in the sample, over 65% were seen once. The germline V and J ends were trimmed by 3 bases and 4 bases, with 12 bases remaining between them. Germline CDR1 reads GTSNPN; CDR2 reads SVGIG (reference sequence). The CDR3 is 14 amino acids. These data come from a study of cytomegalovirus exposure and HLA in healthy donors. For the study at large: Across a few hundred genotyped donors, just over 80% landed in the Caucasian-associated ancestry cluster.

Broader study findings: TCR beta sequences reportedly predicted most subjects' HLA-A and HLA-B alleles accurately.

The sequence was obtained from a man aged 18 to 30 in good health and CMV-seronegative. The chain couples TRBV30 to TRBJ1-4, with a possible D match to TRBD1 (5 bases). Sequenced: PBMCs. CDR3 protein: CAWRVLGGNEKLFF. In DNA form, the CDR3 reads TGTGCCTGGAGGGTCCTGGGGGGTAATGAAAAACTGTTTTTT.